The present T cell receptor beta chain was sequenced within a study of regulatory T cells in long-lasting Graves disease. Time point: newly diagnosed GD, antithyroid drugs for less than 3 months. Construction of the TCR library relied on RNA isolated from PBMCs. This clonotype was observed at least ten times. The CDR3 is made up of 15 amino acids. V was pared by 6 bases and J by 0 bases, with 14 bases between. The germline CDR1 and CDR2 sequences are MDHEN and SYDVKM. In building TCR beta libraries, iRepertoire HTBI primers were used together with Arm-PCR of CDR3 regions. TCRdb re-called the multiplex PCR reads with MiXCR, one entry per CDR3 protein. Of about 540,000 distinct CDR3 sequences in the sample, 13% were seen once. The sample also formed part of further work on T cells in Graves' hyperthyroidism and ophthalmopathy.

The TCR was taken from a man aged 25 to 40 with Graves disease. The sample consisted of peripheral blood mononuclear cells (PBMCs), taken at new diagnosis, from a patient treated with antithyroid drugs. The chain joins TRBV28 to TRBJ2-5; D gene ambiguous. The CDR3 region has the DNA TGTGCCAGCAGCCCTAACGGGCAGGACCAAGAGACCCAGTACTTC. Translating it yields CASSPNGQDQETQYF.